The clone carrying this T cell receptor (beta chain) has a handful of counts. Libraries were prepared by immunoSEQ multiplex PCR; TCRdb keeps only in-frame clonotypes and omits some of them. The sample has 1 million to 1.2 million clones; approximately 80% are singletons. The data originate from a study of shared clonotypes between healthy human individuals. The J segment lost 4 bases and the V segment lost 2 bases, leaving 4 bases of the junction unmatched. This CDR3 has 14 amino acids. Germline CDR1 reads GTSNPN; CDR2 reads SVGIG (reference sequence). The sequence was obtained from a man aged 18 to 30 in good health. Some clones in this sample may be carry-over from other donors' samples. This rearrangement joins TRBV30 to TRBJ1-1, with 10 bases matching TRBD1. The sample was memory CD4+ T cells from PBMCs. Subset specified: CD45RA-negative fraction. In DNA form, the CDR3 reads TGTGCCTGGAGTCTCCGACAGGGGGCCACTGAAGCTTTCTTT. This translates into CAWSLRQGATEAFF.